This TCR beta chain is from a study of regulatory T cells in long-lasting Graves disease. V was cut by 6 bases and J by 3 bases, with 18 bases left in between. The CDR3 spans 15 residues. Germline V gene sequence: CDR1 MDHEN, CDR2 SYDVKM. General study findings and limits: More public clonotypes were shared by persistent patients (2,741) than by new patients (about 970).

This clonotype has a count of ten or more. The antigen remains unidentified. Building of the TCR beta libraries involved iRepertoire HTBI primers and Arm-PCR of CDR3 regions. TCRdb ran MiXCR on the multiplex PCR reads and lists one entry per CDR3 protein. The profile shows about 500,000 distinct CDR3 sequences, 12% of them singletons. Time point described: newly diagnosed GD, antithyroid drugs for less than 3 months. RNA extracted from PBMCs served as the sequencing template. These data were also filed under a second study, of T cells in Graves' hyperthyroidism and ophthalmopathy.

The receptor was isolated from a young woman with Graves disease. The input for sequencing was peripheral blood mononuclear cells (PBMCs), taken at new diagnosis, from a patient treated with antithyroid drugs. V usage is TRBV28 and J usage is TRBJ2-7, with D possibly TRBD1 on 5 matching bases. The CDR3 coding sequence is TGTGCCAGCAGCTCACTAACAGGTGTATTCTACGAGCAGTACTTC. Its translation: CASSSLTGVFYEQYF.